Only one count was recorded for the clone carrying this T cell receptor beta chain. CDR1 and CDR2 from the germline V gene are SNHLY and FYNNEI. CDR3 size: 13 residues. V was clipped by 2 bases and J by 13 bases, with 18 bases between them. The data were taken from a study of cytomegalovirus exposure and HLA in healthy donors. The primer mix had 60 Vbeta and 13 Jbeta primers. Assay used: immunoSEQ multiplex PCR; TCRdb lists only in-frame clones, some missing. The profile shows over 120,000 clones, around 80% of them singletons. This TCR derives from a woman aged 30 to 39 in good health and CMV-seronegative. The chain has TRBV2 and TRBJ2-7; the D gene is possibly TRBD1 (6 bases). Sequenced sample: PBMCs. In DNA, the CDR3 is TGTGCCAGCAGTGAAAGGGGGTGGTCCAGGGGATACTTC. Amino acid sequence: CASSERGWSRGYF.